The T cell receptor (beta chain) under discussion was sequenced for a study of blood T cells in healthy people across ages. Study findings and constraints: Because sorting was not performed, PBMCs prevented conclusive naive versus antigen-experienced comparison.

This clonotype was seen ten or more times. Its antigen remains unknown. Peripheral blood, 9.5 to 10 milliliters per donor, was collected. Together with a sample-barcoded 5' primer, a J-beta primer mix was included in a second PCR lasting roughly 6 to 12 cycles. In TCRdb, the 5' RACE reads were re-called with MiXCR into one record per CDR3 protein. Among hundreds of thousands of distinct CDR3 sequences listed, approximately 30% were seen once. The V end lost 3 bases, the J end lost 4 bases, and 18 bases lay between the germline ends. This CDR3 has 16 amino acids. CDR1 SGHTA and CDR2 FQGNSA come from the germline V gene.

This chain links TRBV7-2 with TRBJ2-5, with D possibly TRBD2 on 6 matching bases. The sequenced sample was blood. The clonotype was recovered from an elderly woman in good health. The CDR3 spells CASSFNGGVGGETQYF. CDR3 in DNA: TGTGCCAGCAGCTTCAACGGCGGGGTCGGGGGAGAGACCCAGTACTTC.